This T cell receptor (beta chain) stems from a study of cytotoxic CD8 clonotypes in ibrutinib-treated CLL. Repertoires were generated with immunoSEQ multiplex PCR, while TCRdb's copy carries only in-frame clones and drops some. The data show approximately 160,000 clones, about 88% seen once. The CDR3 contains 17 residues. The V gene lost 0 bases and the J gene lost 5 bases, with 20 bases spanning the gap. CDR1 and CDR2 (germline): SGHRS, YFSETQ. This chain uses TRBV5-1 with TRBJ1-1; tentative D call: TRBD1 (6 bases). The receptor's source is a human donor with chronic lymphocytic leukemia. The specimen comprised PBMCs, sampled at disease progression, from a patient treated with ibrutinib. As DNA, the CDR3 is TGCGCCAGCAGCTTGGGCGGGGGGCAGGTGTTTTGGACTGAAGCTTTCTTT. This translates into CASSLGGGQVFWTEAFF.